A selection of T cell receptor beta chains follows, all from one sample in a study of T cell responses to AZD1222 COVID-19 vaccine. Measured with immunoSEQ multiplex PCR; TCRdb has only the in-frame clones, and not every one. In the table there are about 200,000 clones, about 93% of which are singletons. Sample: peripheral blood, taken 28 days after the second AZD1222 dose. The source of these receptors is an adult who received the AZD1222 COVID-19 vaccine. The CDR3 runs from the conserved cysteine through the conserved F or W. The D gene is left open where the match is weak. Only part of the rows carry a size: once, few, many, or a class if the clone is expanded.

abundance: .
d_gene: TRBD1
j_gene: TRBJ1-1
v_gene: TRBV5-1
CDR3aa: CASSERTGAMNTEAFF
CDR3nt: TGCGCCAGCAGCGAGAGGACAGGGGCGATGAACACTGAAGCTTTCTTT

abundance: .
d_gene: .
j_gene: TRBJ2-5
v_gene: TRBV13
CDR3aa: CASSSRGYLGQETQYF
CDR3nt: TGTGCCAGCAGCTCTCGGGGATACCTAGGGCAAGAGACCCAGTACTTC

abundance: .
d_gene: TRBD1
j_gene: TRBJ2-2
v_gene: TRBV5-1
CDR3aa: CASSKGGANTGELFF
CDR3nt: TGCGCCAGCAGCAAAGGGGGCGCGAACACCGGGGAGCTGTTTTTT

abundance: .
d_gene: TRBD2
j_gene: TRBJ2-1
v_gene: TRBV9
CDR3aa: CASSAKTGTSGVGPYNEQFF
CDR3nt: TGTGCCAGCAGCGCCAAGACGGGGACTAGCGGGGTAGGACCCTACAATGAGCAGTTCTTC

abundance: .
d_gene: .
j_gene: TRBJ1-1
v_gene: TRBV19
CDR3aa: CASSIMMVSNTEAFF
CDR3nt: TGTGCCAGTAGTATAATGATGGTTTCGAACACTGAAGCTTTCTTT

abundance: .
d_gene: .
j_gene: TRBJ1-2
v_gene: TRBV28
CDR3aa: CASSFSQGPNYTF
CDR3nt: TGTGCCAGCAGTTTTAGTCAGGGCCCTAACTACACCTTC

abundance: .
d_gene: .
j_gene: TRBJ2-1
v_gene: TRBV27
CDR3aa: CASSSDFSSYNEQFF
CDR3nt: TGTGCCAGCAGCTCGGACTTCAGTTCCTACAATGAGCAGTTCTTC

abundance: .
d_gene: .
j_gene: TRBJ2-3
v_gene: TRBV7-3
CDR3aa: CASSSTYTDTQYF
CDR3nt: TGTGCCAGCAGCTCTACATACACAGATACGCAGTATTTT

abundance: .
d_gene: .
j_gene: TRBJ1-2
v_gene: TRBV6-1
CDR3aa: CASSEALLRQGNGYTF
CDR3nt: TGTGCCAGCAGTGAAGCGCTTCTGCGGCAGGGTAACGGCTACACCTTC

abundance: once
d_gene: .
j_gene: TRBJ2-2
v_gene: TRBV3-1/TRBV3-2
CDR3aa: CASNKPGRELFF
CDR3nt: TGTGCCAGCAACAAACCCGGGAGGGAGCTGTTTTTT

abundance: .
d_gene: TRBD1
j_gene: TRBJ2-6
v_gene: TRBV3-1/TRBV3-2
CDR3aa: CASSPHRTGGAGANVLTF
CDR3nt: TGTGCCAGCAGCCCCCACAGGACAGGGGGCGCCGGGGCCAACGTCCTGACTTTC

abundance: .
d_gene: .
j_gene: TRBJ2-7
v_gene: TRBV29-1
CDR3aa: CSALGSSYEQYF
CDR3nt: TGCAGCGCGTTGGGCAGTTCCTACGAGCAGTACTTC

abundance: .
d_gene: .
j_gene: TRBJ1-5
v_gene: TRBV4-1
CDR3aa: CASSQDSDQPQHF
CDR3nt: TGCGCCAGCAGCCAAGATTCCGATCAGCCCCAGCATTTT

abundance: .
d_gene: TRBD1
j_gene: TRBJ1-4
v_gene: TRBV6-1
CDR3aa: CASSVPSGTGREKLFF
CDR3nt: TGTGCCAGCAGTGTCCCGTCCGGGACAGGGCGTGAAAAACTGTTTTTT

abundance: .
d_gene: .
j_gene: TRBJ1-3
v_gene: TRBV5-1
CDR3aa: CASRAAASGNTIYF
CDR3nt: TGCGCCAGCAGGGCGGCCGCCTCTGGAAACACCATATATTTT

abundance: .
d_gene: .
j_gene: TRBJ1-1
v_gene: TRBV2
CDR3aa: CASRLTAVEAFF
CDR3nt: TGTGCCAGCAGGTTGACAGCAGTTGAAGCTTTCTTT

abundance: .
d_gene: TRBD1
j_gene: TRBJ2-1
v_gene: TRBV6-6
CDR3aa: CASGRDRGYNEQFF
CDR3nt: TGTGCCAGCGGCCGGGACAGGGGCTACAATGAGCAGTTCTTC

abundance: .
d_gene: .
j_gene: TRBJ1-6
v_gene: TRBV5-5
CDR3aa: CASSPGPWDSPLHF
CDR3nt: TGTGCCAGCAGCCCGGGACCTTGGGATTCACCCCTCCACTTT

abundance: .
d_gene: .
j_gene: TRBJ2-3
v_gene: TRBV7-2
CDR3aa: CASSPFSTDTQYF
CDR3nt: TGTGCCAGCAGTCCATTCAGCACAGATACGCAGTATTTT

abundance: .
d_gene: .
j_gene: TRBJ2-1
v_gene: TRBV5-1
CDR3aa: CASSKDSSYNEQFF
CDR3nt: TGCGCCAGCAGCAAGGACAGCTCCTACAATGAGCAGTTCTTC

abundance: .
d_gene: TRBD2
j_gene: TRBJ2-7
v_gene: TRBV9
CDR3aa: CASSVVKSGGEQYF
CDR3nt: TGTGCCAGCAGCGTAGTAAAATCGGGAGGGGAGCAGTACTTC

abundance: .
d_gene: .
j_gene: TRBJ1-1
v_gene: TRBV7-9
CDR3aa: CASSLEGKDTEAFF
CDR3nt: TGTGCCAGCAGCTTAGAGGGGAAGGACACTGAAGCTTTCTTT

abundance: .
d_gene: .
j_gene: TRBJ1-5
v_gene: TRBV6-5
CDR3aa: CASSLREANQPQHF
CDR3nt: TGTGCCAGCAGTCTACGAGAGGCCAATCAGCCCCAGCATTTT

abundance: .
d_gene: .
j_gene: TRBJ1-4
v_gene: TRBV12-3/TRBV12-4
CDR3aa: CASSLVQAEKLFF
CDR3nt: TGTGCCAGCAGTTTAGTACAGGCTGAAAAACTGTTTTTT

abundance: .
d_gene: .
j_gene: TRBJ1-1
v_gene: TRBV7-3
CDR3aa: CASSLGGPGTEAFF
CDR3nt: TGTGCCAGCAGCTTAGGGGGGCCTGGGACTGAAGCTTTCTTT

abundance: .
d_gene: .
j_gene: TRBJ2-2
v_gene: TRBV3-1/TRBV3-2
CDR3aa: CASRTSRRLNTGELFF
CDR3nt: TGTGCCAGCAGGACCTCCCGACGGTTGAACACCGGGGAGCTGTTTTTT

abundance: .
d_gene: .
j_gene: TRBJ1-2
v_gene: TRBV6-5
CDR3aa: CASRRTTGHGYTF
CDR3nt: TGTGCCAGCAGGAGGACCACCGGGCATGGCTACACCTTC

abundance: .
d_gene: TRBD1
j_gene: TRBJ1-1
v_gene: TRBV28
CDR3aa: CASSLPGTGNTEAFF
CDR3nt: TGTGCCAGCAGTCTTCCCGGGACAGGGAACACTGAAGCTTTCTTT

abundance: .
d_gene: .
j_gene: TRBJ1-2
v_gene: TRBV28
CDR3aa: CASSSPLRPGNGYTF
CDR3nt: TGTGCCAGTAGTTCCCCTCTGCGGCCTGGGAATGGCTACACCTTC

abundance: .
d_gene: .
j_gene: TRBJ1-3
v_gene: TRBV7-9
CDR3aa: CASRQGNGNTIYF
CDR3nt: TGTGCCAGCAGACAGGGAAATGGAAACACCATATATTTT

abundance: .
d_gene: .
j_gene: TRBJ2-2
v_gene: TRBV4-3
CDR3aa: CASSQSSVSSGELFF
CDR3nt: TGCGCCAGCAGCCAGTCTAGCGTATCATCCGGGGAGCTGTTTTTT

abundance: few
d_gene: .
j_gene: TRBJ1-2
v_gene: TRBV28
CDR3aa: CASSLGSFYGYTF
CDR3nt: TGTGCCAGCAGTTTGGGTAGCTTCTATGGCTACACCTTC

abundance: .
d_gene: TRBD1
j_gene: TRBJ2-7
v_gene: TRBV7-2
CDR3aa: CASSLGDRYEQYF
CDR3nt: TGTGCCAGCAGCTTAGGGGACAGGTACGAGCAGTACTTC

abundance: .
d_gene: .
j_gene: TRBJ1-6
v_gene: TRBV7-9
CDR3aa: CASSSSDGSYNSPLHF
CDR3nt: TGTGCCAGCAGCTCATCGGACGGATCCTATAATTCACCCCTCCACTTT

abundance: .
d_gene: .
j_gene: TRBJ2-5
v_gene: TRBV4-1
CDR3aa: CASSQDPTTLTAKETQYF
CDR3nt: TGCGCCAGCAGCCAAGACCCCACCACTTTGACAGCCAAAGAGACCCAGTACTTC

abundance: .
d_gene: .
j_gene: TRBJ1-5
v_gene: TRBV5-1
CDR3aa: CASSLSGENQPQHF
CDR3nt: TGCGCCAGCAGCCTTTCAGGGGAAAATCAGCCCCAGCATTTT

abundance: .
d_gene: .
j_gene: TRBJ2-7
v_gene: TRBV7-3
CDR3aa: CASSLTGGPAYEQYF
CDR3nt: TGTGCCAGCAGCTTAACGGGGGGTCCAGCCTACGAGCAGTACTTC

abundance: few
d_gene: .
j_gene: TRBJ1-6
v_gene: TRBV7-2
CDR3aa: CASSLAEGAGYYSPLHF
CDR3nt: TGTGCCAGCAGCCTTGCCGAGGGCGCAGGTTATTATTCACCCCTCCACTTT

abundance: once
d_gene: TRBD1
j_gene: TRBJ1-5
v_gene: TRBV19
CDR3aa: CASSTTGGNQPQHF
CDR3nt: TGTGCCAGTAGTACTACAGGGGGCAATCAGCCCCAGCATTTT

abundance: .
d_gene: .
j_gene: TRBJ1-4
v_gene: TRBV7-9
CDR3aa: CASSLRGSNEKLFF
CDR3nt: TGTGCCAGCAGCTTAAGGGGCAGTAATGAAAAACTGTTTTTT

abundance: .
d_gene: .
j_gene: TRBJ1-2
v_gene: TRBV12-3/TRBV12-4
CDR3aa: CASSLMGYGYTF
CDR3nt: TGTGCCAGCAGTTTAATGGGCTATGGCTACACCTTC

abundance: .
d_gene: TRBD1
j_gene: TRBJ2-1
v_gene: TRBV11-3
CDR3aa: CASSLDLWTGDSYNEQFF
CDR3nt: TGTGCCAGCAGCTTAGATCTATGGACAGGGGATTCCTACAATGAGCAGTTCTTC